This T cell receptor beta chain comes out of a study of T cell repertoires in cytomegalovirus infection. About the research overall: Public TCR beta signatures indicated both CMV infection and matching HLA type. Findings and limits, study-wide: There were HLA-C-restricted CMV-specific TCR beta clonotypes dominating the ex vivo response.

MiXCR, applied by TCRdb to the reads, yields one record per CDR3 protein. The table shows some 700,000 distinct CDR3 sequences, with 30% to 40% occurring only once. Regarding this clonotype: Its antigen is unknown.

CDR1 is KGHDR and CDR2 is SFDVKD in the germline V gene. The V and J ends lost 4 bases and 0 bases, in that order; junction bases with no gene match: 13. The CDR3 is 19 amino acids. The sample in question was cultured PBMCs, obtained from culture after CMV antigen stimulation. This receptor was obtained from a human donor in good health (CMV status not recorded). Some clones in this sample may be carry-over from other donors' samples. The chain uses TRBV24-1 and TRBJ2-1, with 8 nucleotides matching TRBD2. CDR3 region: CATSDSAGGRPYSYNEQFF. CDR3 bases: TGTGCCACCAGTGACTCCGCGGGCGGGAGGCCTTACTCCTACAATGAGCAGTTCTTC.